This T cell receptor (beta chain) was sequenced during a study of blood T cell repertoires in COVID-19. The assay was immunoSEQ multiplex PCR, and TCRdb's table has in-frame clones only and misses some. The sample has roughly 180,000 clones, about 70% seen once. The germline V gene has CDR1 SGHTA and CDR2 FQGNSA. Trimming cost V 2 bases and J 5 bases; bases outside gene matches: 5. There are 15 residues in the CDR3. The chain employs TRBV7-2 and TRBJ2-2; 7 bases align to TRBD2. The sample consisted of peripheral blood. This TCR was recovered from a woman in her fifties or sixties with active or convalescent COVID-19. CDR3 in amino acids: CASSLNAGVTGELFF. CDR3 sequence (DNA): TGTGCCAGCAGCTTAAATGCGGGGGTTACCGGGGAGCTGTTTTTT.